These 5 T cell receptor beta chains originate from one sample sequenced in a study of T cell changes during pregnancy in multiple sclerosis. The assay was immunoSEQ multiplex PCR, and TCRdb's table has in-frame clones only and misses some. The profile shows tens of thousands of clones, roughly 91% of them singletons. The source material was peripheral blood, sampled in the second trimester of pregnancy. These receptors all stem from a female donor in good health, enrolled as a control in a pregnancy study.

The chain uses TRBV9 and TRBJ1-2; no firm D call. V was trimmed by 0 bases and J by 8 bases, leaving 11 bases between them. CDR3 length equals 13 residues. Germline CDR1 is SGDLS and CDR2 is YYNGEE. The CDR3 region is CASSVDGWVGYTF. In nucleotides, the CDR3 is TGTGCCAGCAGCGTAGACGGGTGGGTAGGCTACACCTTC.

The rearrangement joins TRBV27 to TRBJ2-7; 9 bases are shared with TRBD1. The V gene's germline CDR1 is MNHEY and CDR2 SMNVEV (reference sequence). Trimming took 5 bases from V and 3 from J; bases not matched to a gene: 5. The CDR3 covers 14 residues. This CDR3 reads CASSGGQGRYEQYF. DNA for the CDR3: TGTGCCAGCAGTGGGGGACAGGGTCGCTACGAGCAGTACTTC.

The V gene is TRBV6-1, the J gene TRBJ2-3, with 12 positions matching TRBD2. V trimming: 2 bases; J trimming: 1 base; junction bases outside the gene matches: 1. The CDR3 has 16 amino acids. Looked up from germline, CDR1 is MNHNS and CDR2 is SASEGT. CDR3 bases: TGTGCCAGCAGTGAAACTAGCGGGGGGCGCACAGATACGCAGTATTTT. Translation: CASSETSGGRTDTQYF.

The CDR3 DNA reads as TGTGCCAGCAGCTTAATAGCCTACGAGCAGTACTTC. Its protein product is CASSLIAYEQYF. V usage is TRBV7-3 and J usage is TRBJ2-7; no firm D call. In germline, CDR1 is SGHTA, CDR2 FQGTGA. The CDR3 covers 12 residues. V was cut by 1 base and J by 2 bases, with 3 bases left in between. Combining the CDR3 with reference TRBV7-3 and TRBJ2-7 gives the whole variable domain GAGVSQTPSNKVTEKGKYVELRCDPISGHTALYWYRQSLGQGPEFLIYFQGTGAADDSGLPNDRFFAVRPEGSVSTLKIQRTERGDSAVYLCASSLIAYEQYFGPGTRLTVT.

CDR3 sequence: CASSSMDFSSYEQYF. The DNA for the CDR3 is TGCGCCAGCAGCTCCATGGACTTCAGCTCCTACGAGCAGTACTTC. J is TRBJ2-7 and V is TRBV5-1; D possibly corresponds to TRBD2 (5 bases). The germline V and J ends were trimmed by 3 bases and 0 bases, with 13 bases remaining between them. CDR1 and CDR2 (germline): SGHRS, YFSETQ. The CDR3 runs 15 residues.